Included here is one T cell receptor beta chain sequence, with context. This sample stems from a study of shared clonotypes between healthy human individuals. The data were produced by immunoSEQ multiplex PCR, yet TCRdb's version contains in-frame clones alone and is incomplete. The sample has about 2.2 million clones; 80% to 95% are singletons. V was cut by 2 bases and J by 2 bases, with 11 bases left in between. Germline V gene lookup returns CDR1 SGHRS and CDR2 YFSETQ. The CDR3 consists of 14 residues. The naive CD8 population came from CD45RO-negative cells selected for CCR7, without terminally differentiated effector memory CD45RA+ cells.

What was sequenced was naive CD8+ T cells from PBMCs. This chain connects TRBV5-1 to TRBJ2-7, with a tentative D call TRBD2 (5 bases). The TCR originated in a man between 18 and 29 years old in good health. Some clones in this sample may be carry-over from other donors' samples. The CDR3 loop is CASSFEGLAYEQYF. DNA for the CDR3: TGCGCCAGCAGCTTCGAGGGCCTTGCCTACGAGCAGTACTTC. Full variable domain (remainder filled in from reference TRBV5-1 and TRBJ2-7): KAGVTQTPRYLIKTRGQQVTLSCSPISGHRSVSWYQQTPGQGLQFLFEYFSETQRNKGNFPGRFSGRQFSNSRSEMNVSTLELGDSALYLCASSFEGLAYEQYFGPGTRLTVT.